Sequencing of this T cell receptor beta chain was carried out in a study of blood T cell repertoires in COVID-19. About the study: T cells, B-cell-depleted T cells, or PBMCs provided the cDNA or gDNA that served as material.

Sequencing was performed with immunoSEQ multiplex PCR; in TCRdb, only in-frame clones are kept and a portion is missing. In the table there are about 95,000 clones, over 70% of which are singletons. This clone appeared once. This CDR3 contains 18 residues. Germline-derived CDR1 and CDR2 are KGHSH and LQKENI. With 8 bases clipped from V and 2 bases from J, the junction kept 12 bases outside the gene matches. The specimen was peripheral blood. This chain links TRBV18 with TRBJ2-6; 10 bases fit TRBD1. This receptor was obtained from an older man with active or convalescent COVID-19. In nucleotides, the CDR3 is TGTGCCAGCACCCCTTTGCGACAGGGGGCAGCTGGGGCCAACGTCCTGACTTTC. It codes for CASTPLRQGAAGANVLTF.